These 9 T cell receptor beta chains came from one sample sequenced in a study of cytomegalovirus exposure and HLA in healthy donors. PCR amplification relied on 60 Vbeta primers (plus 13 Jbeta primers). Some clones are missing from TCRdb's copy, which holds only in-frame ones; the method was immunoSEQ multiplex PCR. The sample has about 120,000 clones; roughly 65% are singletons. The specimen sequenced was PBMCs. All receptors come from a man aged 35-49 years in good health and CMV-seropositive.

This chain connects TRBV15 to TRBJ2-5; 8 positions agree with TRBD2. CDR1 is LNHNV, CDR2 YYDKDF, per germline (reference sequence). V shed 4 bases, J shed 5 bases, and the junction held 12 bases outside the gene matches. The CDR3 is 16 residues long. The CDR3, as DNA: TGTGCCACCAGCACCTCCCCGGGGGGGTCGGGGGAGACCCAGTACTTC. As protein: CATSTSPGGSGETQYF.

The chain employs TRBV19 and TRBJ2-2, with TRBD1 as a possible D gene (5 bases). The CDR3 is 15 amino acids. Between the trimmed V and J ends, which lost 5 bases and 0 bases, there was a span of 10 bases. Germline assignment: CDR1 LNHDA and CDR2 SQIVND (reference sequence). The CDR3 sequence is CASSGQGPNTGELFF. CDR3 nucleotides: TGTGCCAGTAGTGGCCAGGGTCCGAACACCGGGGAGCTGTTTTTT.

The J gene is TRBJ1-5, the V gene TRBV10-3; maybe TRBD1 (5 bases). CDR3 length equals 14 residues. The germline gives CDR1 ENHRY, CDR2 SYGVKD. Between the trimmed V and J ends, which lost 3 bases and 0 bases, there was a span of 6 bases. The CDR3, as DNA: TGTGCCATCAGTGACAGGGTTAGCAATCAGCCCCAGCATTTT. Translated, it gives CAISDRVSNQPQHF.

V and J are TRBV20-1 and TRBJ2-3; 7 positions match TRBD2. The CDR3 contains 11 residues. V gave up 5 bases and J gave up 4 bases; unmatched junction bases: 0. The germline V gene encodes CDR1 DFQATT and CDR2 SNEGSKA (reference sequence). As DNA, the CDR3 is TGCAGTGCTGCGGGGGCAGATACGCAGTATTTT. This translates into CSAAGADTQYF.

V and J are TRBV28 and TRBJ2-7; the match to TRBD1 covers 7 bases. Germline loops: CDR1 MDHEN, CDR2 SYDVKM. The length of the CDR3 is 12 residues. J was trimmed by 6 bases and V by 6 bases; bases with no gene match: 5. The CDR3 nucleotides are TGTGCCAGCAGCCTGACAGGGTCCGAGCAGTACTTC. Translating gives CASSLTGSEQYF.

Written as DNA, the CDR3 is TGTGCCAGCAGTAAGACTAGCGGGAGCTATGAGACCCAGTACTTC. Encoded protein: CASSKTSGSYETQYF. V is TRBV6-6 and J is TRBJ2-5, with 12 nucleotides matching TRBD2. Germline CDR1 MNHNY, CDR2 SVGAGI (reference sequence). CDR3 length: 15 residues. The V segment lost 5 bases and the J segment 5 bases; nucleotides outside the gene matches: 6.

V and J are TRBV4-1 and TRBJ1-1; perhaps TRBD1 as D (5 bases). The V gene lost 1 base and the J gene lost 1 base, with 13 bases spanning the gap. The CDR3 runs 16 residues. The germline V gene has CDR1 MGHRA and CDR2 YSYEKL. The CDR3 region has the DNA TGCGCCAGCAGCCAAGTTTTGTGGGGGGGGAACACTGAAGCTTTCTTT. Its translation: CASSQVLWGGNTEAFF.

This chain links TRBV13 with TRBJ1-1; maybe TRBD1 (6 bases). Germline V gene lookup returns CDR1 PRHDT and CDR2 FYEKMQ (reference sequence). V gave up 2 bases and J gave up 4 bases, with 14 bases separating them. This CDR3 comprises 15 residues. The CDR3 bases are TGTGCCAGCAGCTTATTGCCAGGGGTTGGCACTGAAGCTTTCTTT. The encoded protein is CASSLLPGVGTEAFF.

A few counts support this clone. The V and J genes are TRBV7-8 and TRBJ2-1, with D possibly TRBD2 on 6 matching bases. The length of the CDR3 is 14 residues. Germline loops: CDR1 SGHVS, CDR2 FQNEAQ. Trimming took 4 bases from V and 5 from J, leaving 12 bases between them. The CDR3 protein is CASSSYSGNNEQFF. CDR3 nucleotides: TGTGCCAGCAGCTCCTATAGCGGTAACAATGAGCAGTTCTTC.